This T cell receptor beta chain was profiled in a study of early T cells in non-severe SARS-CoV-2 infection. About the study: From unsorted whole blood, bulk RNA was sequenced, and the chains remained unpaired.

Unique molecular identifiers were attached to individual cDNA molecules. TCRdb re-derived calls from the 5' RACE reads in MiXCR, one entry per CDR3 protein. Of tens of thousands of distinct CDR3 sequences listed, around 4.1% are singletons. This clonotype was found many times. Its antigen is as yet unknown. Whole-study results and caveats: Missing private and CD4 specificities, VDJdb matching favored anti-spike CD8 responses.

Germline CDR1 MDHEN, CDR2 SYDVKM. The CDR3 spans 14 residues. The V and J ends lost 8 bases and 8 bases respectively, with 21 bases between them. The sequence was obtained from an adult who was a healthcare worker with PCR-confirmed SARS-CoV-2 infection or an uninfected control (not recorded which). Material: whole blood. The V call is TRBV28, the J call TRBJ1-2, with a weak D call TRBD1 (6 bases). CDR3 loop: CASLPPGHRGGYTF. The CDR3 DNA reads as TGTGCCAGCCTCCCTCCGGGACACCGGGGCGGCTACACCTTC.